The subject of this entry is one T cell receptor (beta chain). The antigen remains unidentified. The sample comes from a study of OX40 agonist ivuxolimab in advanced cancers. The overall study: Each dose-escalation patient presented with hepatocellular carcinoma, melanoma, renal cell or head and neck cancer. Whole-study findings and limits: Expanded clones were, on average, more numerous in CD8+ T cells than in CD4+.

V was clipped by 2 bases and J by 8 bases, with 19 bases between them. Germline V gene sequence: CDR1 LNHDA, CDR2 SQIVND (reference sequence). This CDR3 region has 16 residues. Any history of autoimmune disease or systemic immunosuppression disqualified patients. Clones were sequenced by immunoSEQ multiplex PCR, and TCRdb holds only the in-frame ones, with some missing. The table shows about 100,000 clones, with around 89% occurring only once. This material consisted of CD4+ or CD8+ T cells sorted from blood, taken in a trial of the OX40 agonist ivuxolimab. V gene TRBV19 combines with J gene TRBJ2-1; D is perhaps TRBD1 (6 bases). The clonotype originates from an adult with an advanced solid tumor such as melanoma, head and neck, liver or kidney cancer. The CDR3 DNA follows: TGTGCCAGTAGTATATTGGGAGTGGTGGGGGCACATGAGCAGTTCTTC. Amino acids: CASSILGVVGAHEQFF.